The 7 T cell receptor beta chains below all came from one sample that was sequenced in a study of STAT5B mutations in CD4+ large granular lymphocyte leukemia. Method: immunoSEQ multiplex PCR; TCRdb's copy keeps in-frame clones and lacks some. The sample consists of tens of thousands of clones, roughly 74% of them appearing once. The specimen sequenced was CD4+ T cells from blood buffy coats. Receptor source: a human donor in good health.

The chain employs TRBV9 and TRBJ2-6; TRBD2 might be the D (5 bases). The CDR3 contains 18 residues. The germline V gene has CDR1 SGDLS and CDR2 YYNGEE. Trimming pared 0 bases from V and 0 bases from J, leaving 13 bases between. As DNA, the CDR3 is TGTGCCAGCAGCGTAGTCCCGGGAATGGGCTCTGGGGCCAACGTCCTGACTTTC. Amino acids: CASSVVPGMGSGANVLTF.

The chain couples TRBV4-2 to TRBJ2-3; D gene ambiguous. The CDR3 length is 13 residues. Per germline, CDR1 LGHNA and CDR2 YNFKEQ. Trimming took off 4 bases at V and 5 bases at J, with 10 bases between the two ends. This chain's CDR3 is CASSLLGEDTQYF. The CDR3 coding sequence is TGTGCCAGCAGCCTCCTTGGGGAAGATACGCAGTATTTT.

The chain uses TRBV7-2 and TRBJ1-1, with D unresolved. Between the trimmed V and J ends, which lost 3 bases and 11 bases, there was a span of 16 bases. Germline V lookup: CDR1 SGHTA, CDR2 FQGNSA. This CDR3 has 13 residues. For the CDR3, the DNA is TGTGCCAGCAGCTTGGGCCCTTTCCAAGCCGCTTTCTTT. This sequence encodes CASSLGPFQAAFF. Full variable domain (rest looked up from reference TRBV7-2 and TRBJ1-1): GAGVSQSPSNKVTEKGKDVELRCDPISGHTALYWYRQSLGQGLEFLIYFQGNSAPDKSGLPSDRFSAERTGGSVSTLTIQRTQQEDSAVYLCASSLGPFQAAFFGQGTRLTVV.

The rearrangement uses TRBV7-9 and TRBJ1-2; a weak D match, TRBD1 (5 bases). The length of the CDR3 is 12 residues. Trimming cost V 4 bases and J 5 bases, with 8 bases left between them. Germline values: CDR1 SEHNR, CDR2 FQNEAQ (reference sequence). CDR3 loop: CASSYDSYGYTF. In nucleotides, the CDR3 is TGTGCCAGCAGCTACGACAGTTATGGCTACACCTTC. The whole variable domain, remainder taken from reference TRBV7-9 and TRBJ1-2, is DTGVSQNPRHKITKRGQNVTFRCDPISEHNRLYWYRQTLGQGPEFLTYFQNEAQLEKSRLLSDRFSAERPKGSFSTLEIQRTEQGDSAMYLCASSYDSYGYTFGSGTRLTVV.

The chain is built from TRBV6-6 and TRBJ2-5, with 10 bases fitting TRBD1. The length of the CDR3 is 13 residues. J gave up 11 bases and V 6 bases, and 9 bases lay outside the gene matches. Germline CDR1 is MNHNY and CDR2 is SVGAGI (reference sequence). The CDR3 DNA reads TGTGCCAGCAGGCCCAGTGGACAGGGGGAGCAGTACTTC. It translates to CASRPSGQGEQYF.

The chain joins TRBV10-3 to TRBJ2-1; D is tentatively TRBD1 or TRBD2 (5 bases each). This CDR3 region has 15 residues. Germline CDR1 reads ENHRY; CDR2 reads SYGVKD. Deletions cut 7 bases from V and 8 bases from J, with 21 bases between. The CDR3 loop is CAINDPGASPDEQFF. The CDR3 nucleotides read TGTGCCATCAATGACCCCGGGGCCTCGCCAGATGAGCAGTTCTTC.

The chain links TRBV27 to TRBJ1-1, with TRBD1 matching 8 bases. From germline, CDR1 is MNHEY and CDR2 SMNVEV (reference sequence). The length of the CDR3 is 15 residues. The ends lost 5 bases at V and 3 bases at J; junction bases unmatched: 8. The CDR3 bases are TGTGCCAGCAGTACACACAGGGGGAGGTACACTGAAGCTTTCTTT. This encodes CASSTHRGRYTEAFF.